The 7 T cell receptor beta chains in this list originate from one sample, sequenced in a study of molecular identifiers for immune sequencing clone quantification. TCRdb used MiXCR to reprocess the PCR reads, holding one entry per CDR3 protein. The sample includes some 680,000 distinct CDR3 sequences, about 25% of them seen just once. The sequenced material came from naive CD8+ T cells from blood, with Jurkat cell RNA spiked in. Specified subset: FACS-sorted CD8+CD4-CCR7+CD45RA+ naive T cells. All receptors come from a human donor in good health. Some libraries in this study had Jurkat cell RNA spiked in.

The table lists this clonotype with a few counts. At one boundary the junction diverges from the germline segment, which might be a read error. The gene calls are TRBV10-1 and TRBJ1-1; tentative D call: TRBD1 (5 bases). This CDR3 is 12 amino acids long. Per the germline V gene, CDR1 is WNHNN and CDR2 is SYGVQD (reference sequence). The CDR3 nucleotides read TGCGCCCGCAGGGCAAAGAACACTGAAGCTTTCTTT. Protein sequence: CARRAKNTEAFF.

This clonotype was seen ten or more times. The rearrangement links TRBV5-1 to TRBJ1-1; 8 bases align to TRBD1. V gave up 3 bases and J gave up 7 bases; unmatched junction bases: 11. CDR1 SGHRS and CDR2 YFSETQ come from the germline V gene. The CDR3 is 15 residues long. For the CDR3, the DNA is TGCGCCAGCAGCTCTCCAGGACAGGGCGCCAGTGAAGCTTTCTTT. Protein: CASSSPGQGASEAFF. The variable domain in full, with the rest retrieved from reference TRBV5-1 and TRBJ1-1, is KAGVTQTPRYLIKTRGQQVTLSCSPISGHRSVSWYQQTPGQGLQFLFEYFSETQRNKGNFPGRFSGRQFSNSRSEMNVSTLELGDSALYLCASSSPGQGASEAFFGQGTRLTVV.

This clonotype came up a few times. At one end the junction does not follow the germline gene, possibly because of a read error. V is TRBV6-5 and J is TRBJ2-7, with a tentative D call TRBD1 (7 bases). The length of the CDR3 is 16 residues. Germline CDR1 and CDR2: MNHEY and SVGAGI. CDR3 protein: CASSYTNQGGTYGQYF. CDR3 coding DNA: TGTGCCAGCAGTTACACTAATCAGGGGGGTACCTACGGGCAGTACTTC.

This clonotype has just a few counts. V is TRBV19 and J is TRBJ1-1, with D unresolved. The CDR3 is made up of 14 amino acids. V was shortened by 3 bases and J by 1 base, with 9 bases between the two germline ends. From germline, CDR1 is LNHDA and CDR2 SQIVND (reference sequence). In DNA form, the CDR3 reads TGTGCCAGTAGTATTTTAGCTACGAACACTGAAGCTTTCTTT. Amino acids: CASSILATNTEAFF. The whole variable domain, filled in from reference TRBV19 and TRBJ1-1, reads DGGITQSPKYLFRKEGQNVTLSCEQNLNHDAMYWYRQDPGQGLRLIYYSQIVNDFQKGDIAEGYSVSREKKESFPLTVTSAQKNPTAFYLCASSILATNTEAFFGQGTRLTVV.

Turning to this clonotype: This may be a read error: a much more frequent sequence differs by one nucleotide. The V call is TRBV6-5, the J call TRBJ2-1, with 7 bases aligning to TRBD2. Germline trimming cut 2 bases from V and 3 bases from J; bases unmatched to any gene: 13. The CDR3 covers 18 residues. CDR1 and CDR2 (germline): MNHEY, SVGAGI. The CDR3 region is CASSYHPPAGASYNEQFF. The DNA for the CDR3 is TGTGCCAGCAGTTACCACCCCCCTGCGGGAGCGAGCTACAATGAGCAGTTCTTC.

V is TRBV20-1 and J is TRBJ2-3, with 9 bases aligning to TRBD2. The CDR3 covers 19 residues. V shed 3 bases, J shed 6 bases, and the junction held 22 bases outside the gene matches. The germline CDR1 and CDR2 sequences are DFQATT and SNEGSKA (reference sequence). CDR3 bases: TGCAGTGCTAGGGACCCCCCTGAGAAGGCTAGCGGGGTAGGGGATACGCAGTATTTT. It is translated as CSARDPPEKASGVGDTQYF.

This clonotype was observed many times. The chain carries TRBV6-2 or TRBV6-3 and TRBJ2-6, with a possible D match to TRBD1 (6 bases). Germline V lookup: CDR1 MNHEY, CDR2 SVGEGT. The CDR3 runs to 18 residues. V was clipped by 5 bases and J by 0 bases, with 17 bases between them. CDR3 protein: CASSEIQGPSSGANVLTF. The CDR3 DNA reads as TGTGCCAGCAGTGAAATACAGGGTCCCAGCTCTGGGGCCAACGTCCTGACTTTC.